The clone carrying this T cell receptor beta chain was picked up a small number of times. Its antigen is not identified. This PCR relied on a set of 60 Vbeta primers and 13 Jbeta primers. The protocol was immunoSEQ multiplex PCR, while the TCRdb copy is restricted to in-frame clones and leaves out a portion. The sample holds over 150,000 clones; 75% to 90% are singletons and the top ten take 1% to 1.5%. This sample is drawn from a study of cytomegalovirus exposure and HLA in healthy donors. Across the whole study: HLA-typed donors were the source of approximately 85 million unique TCRs held in an early data release. Study results and limitations: In an earlier analysis, about 87% or about 30%: the productive usage of most TCR beta V segments.

The length of the CDR3 is 15 residues. J was trimmed by 11 bases and V by 3 bases; bases with no gene match: 9. Germline V gene lookup returns CDR1 SGHKS and CDR2 YYEKEE (reference sequence). The sample comprised PBMCs. The clonotype comes from a boy younger than 10 in good health and CMV-seronegative. The chain combines TRBV5-5 with TRBJ2-1; 12 bases fit TRBD2. CDR3 loop: CASSSGTSGFNQQFF. CDR3 nucleotide sequence: TGTGCCAGCAGCTCCGGGACTAGCGGGTTTAATCAGCAGTTCTTC.